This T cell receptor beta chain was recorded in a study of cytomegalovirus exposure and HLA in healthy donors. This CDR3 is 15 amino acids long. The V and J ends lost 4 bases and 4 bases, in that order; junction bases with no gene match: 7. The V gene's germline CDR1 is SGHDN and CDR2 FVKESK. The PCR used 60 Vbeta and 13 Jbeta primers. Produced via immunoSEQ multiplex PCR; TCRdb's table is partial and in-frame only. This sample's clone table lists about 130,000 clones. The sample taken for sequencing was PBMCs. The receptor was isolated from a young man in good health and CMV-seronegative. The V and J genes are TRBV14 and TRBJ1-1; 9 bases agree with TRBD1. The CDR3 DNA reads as TGTGCCAGCAGCCTTCAGACAGGGGGGGCCACTGAAGCTTTCTTT. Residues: CASSLQTGGATEAFF. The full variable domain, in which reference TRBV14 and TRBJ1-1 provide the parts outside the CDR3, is EAGVTQFPSHSVIEKGQTVTLRCDPISGHDNLYWYRRVMGKEIKFLLHFVKESKQDESGMPNNRFLAERTGGTYSTLKVQPAELEDSGVYFCASSLQTGGATEAFFGQGTRLTVV.